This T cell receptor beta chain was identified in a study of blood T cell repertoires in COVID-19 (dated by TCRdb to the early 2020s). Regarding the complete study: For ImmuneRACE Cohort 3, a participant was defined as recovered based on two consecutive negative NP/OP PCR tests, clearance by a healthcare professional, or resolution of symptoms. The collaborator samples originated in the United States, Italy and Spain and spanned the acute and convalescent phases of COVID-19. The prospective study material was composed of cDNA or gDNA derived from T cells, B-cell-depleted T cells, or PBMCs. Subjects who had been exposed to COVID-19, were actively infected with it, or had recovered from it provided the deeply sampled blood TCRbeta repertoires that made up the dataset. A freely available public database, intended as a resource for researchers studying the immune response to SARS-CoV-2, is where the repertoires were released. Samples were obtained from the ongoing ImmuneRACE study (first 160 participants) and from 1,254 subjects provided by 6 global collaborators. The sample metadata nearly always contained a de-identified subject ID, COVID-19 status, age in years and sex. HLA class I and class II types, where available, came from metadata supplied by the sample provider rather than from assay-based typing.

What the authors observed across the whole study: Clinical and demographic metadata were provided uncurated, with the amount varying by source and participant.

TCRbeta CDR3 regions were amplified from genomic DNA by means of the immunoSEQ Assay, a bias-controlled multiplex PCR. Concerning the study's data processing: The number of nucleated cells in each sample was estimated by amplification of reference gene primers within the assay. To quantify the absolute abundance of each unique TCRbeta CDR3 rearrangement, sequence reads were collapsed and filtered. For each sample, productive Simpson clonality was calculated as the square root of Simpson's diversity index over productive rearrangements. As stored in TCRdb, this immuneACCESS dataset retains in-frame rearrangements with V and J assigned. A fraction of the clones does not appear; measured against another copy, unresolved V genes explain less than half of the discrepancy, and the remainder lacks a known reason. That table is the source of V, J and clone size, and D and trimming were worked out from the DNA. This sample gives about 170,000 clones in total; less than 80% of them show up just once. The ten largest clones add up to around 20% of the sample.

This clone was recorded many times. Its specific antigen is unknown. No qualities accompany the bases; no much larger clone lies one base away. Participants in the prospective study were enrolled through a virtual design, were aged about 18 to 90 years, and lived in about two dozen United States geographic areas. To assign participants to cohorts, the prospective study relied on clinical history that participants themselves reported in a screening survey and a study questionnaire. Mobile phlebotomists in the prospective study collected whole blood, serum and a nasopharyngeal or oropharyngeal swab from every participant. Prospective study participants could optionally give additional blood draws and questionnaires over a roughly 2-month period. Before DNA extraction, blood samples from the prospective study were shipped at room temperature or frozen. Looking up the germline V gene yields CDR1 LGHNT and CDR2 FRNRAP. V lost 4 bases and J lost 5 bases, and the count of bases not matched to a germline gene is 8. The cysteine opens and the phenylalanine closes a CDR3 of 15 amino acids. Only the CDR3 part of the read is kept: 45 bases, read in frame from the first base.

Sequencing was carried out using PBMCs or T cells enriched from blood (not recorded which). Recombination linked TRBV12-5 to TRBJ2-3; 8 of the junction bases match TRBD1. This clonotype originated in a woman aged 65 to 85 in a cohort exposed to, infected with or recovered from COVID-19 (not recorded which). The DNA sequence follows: TGTGCTAGTGGTTACGCCAGGGGGCGAGTAGATACGCAGTATTTT. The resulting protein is CASGYARGRVDTQYF.